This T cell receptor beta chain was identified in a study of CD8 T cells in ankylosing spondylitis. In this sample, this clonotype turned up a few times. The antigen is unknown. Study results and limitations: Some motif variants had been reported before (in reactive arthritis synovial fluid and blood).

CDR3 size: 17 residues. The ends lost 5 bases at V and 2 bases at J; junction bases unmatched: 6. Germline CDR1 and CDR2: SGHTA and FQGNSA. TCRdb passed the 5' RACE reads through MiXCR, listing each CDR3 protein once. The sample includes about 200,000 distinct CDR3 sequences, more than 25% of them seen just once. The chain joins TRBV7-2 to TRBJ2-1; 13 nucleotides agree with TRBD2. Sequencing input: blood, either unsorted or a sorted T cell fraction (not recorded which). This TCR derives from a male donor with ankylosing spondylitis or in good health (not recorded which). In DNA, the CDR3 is TGTGCCAGCAGCGGCGAGGGACTAGCGGGACCCTACAATGAGCAGTTCTTC. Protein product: CASSGEGLAGPYNEQFF.